The TCR beta chain under discussion was sequenced for a study of response to subunit inactivated influenza vaccine. General study findings and limits: T cells newly recruited by each seasonal influenza vaccination are few, the authors suggested.

This clonotype was seen only a few times. Its specificity is not known. Per germline, CDR1 LGHDT and CDR2 YNNKEL (reference sequence). This CDR3 is built from 13 residues. V gave up 2 bases and J gave up 4 bases; unmatched junction bases: 2. MiXCR, applied by TCRdb to the RT-PCR reads, yields one record per CDR3 protein. The sample yields about 530,000 distinct CDR3 sequences, approximately 12% seen once. This clonotype was obtained from a man in his forties or fifties who received an inactivated influenza vaccine. V gene TRBV3-1 combines with J gene TRBJ2-7; 7 bases are a match to TRBD1. The specimen comprised PBMCs from blood, sampled on the day of vaccination. CDR3 protein: CASSQYRGYEQYF. The CDR3 coding sequence is TGTGCCAGCAGCCAATACAGGGGATACGAGCAGTACTTC.